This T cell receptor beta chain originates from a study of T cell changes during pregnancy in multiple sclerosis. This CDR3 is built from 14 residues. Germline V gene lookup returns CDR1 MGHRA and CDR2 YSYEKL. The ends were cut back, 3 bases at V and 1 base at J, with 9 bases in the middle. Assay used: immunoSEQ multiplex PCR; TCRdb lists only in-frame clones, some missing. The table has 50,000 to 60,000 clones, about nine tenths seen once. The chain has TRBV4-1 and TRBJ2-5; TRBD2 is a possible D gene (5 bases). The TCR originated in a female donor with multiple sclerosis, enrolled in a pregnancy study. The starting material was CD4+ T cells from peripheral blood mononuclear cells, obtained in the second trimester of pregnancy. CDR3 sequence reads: CASSQVGVQETQYF. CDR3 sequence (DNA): TGCGCCAGCAGCCAGGTCGGGGTCCAAGAGACCCAGTACTTC.